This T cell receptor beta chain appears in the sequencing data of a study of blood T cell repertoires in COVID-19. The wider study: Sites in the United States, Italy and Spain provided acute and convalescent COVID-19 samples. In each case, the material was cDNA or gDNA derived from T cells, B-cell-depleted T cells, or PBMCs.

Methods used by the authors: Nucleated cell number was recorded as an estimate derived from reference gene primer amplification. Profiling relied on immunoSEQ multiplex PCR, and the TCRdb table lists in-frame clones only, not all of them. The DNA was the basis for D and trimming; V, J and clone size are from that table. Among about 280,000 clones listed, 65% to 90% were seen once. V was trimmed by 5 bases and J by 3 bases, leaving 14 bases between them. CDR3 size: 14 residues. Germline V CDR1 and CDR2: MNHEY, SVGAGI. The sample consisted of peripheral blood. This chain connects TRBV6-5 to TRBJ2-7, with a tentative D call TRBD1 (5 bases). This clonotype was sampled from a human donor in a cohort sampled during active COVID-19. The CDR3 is CASSPGFLNYEQYF. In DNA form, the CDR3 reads TGTGCCAGCAGTCCAGGGTTTCTCAACTACGAGCAGTACTTC.